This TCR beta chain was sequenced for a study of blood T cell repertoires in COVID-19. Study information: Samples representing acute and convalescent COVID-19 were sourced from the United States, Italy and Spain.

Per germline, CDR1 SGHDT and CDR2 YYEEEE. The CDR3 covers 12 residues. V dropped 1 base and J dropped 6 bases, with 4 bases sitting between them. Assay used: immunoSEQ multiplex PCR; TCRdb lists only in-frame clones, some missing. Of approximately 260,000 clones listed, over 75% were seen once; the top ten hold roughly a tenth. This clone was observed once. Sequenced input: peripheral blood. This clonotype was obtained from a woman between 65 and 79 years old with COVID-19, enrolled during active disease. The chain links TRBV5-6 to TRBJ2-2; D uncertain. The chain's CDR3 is CASSLWPGELFF. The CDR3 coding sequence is TGTGCCAGCAGCTTGTGGCCCGGGGAGCTGTTTTTT.